The present TCR beta chain was sequenced within a study of shared clonotypes between healthy human individuals. The V gene's germline CDR1 is SNHLY and CDR2 FYNNEI. The CDR3 totals 12 residues. Between the trimmed V and J ends, which lost 10 bases and 6 bases, there was a span of 12 bases. The assay was immunoSEQ multiplex PCR, and TCRdb's table has in-frame clones only and misses some. Here the sample spans roughly 770,000 clones, approximately 96% being singletons. Naive CD8 cells, CD45RO-negative and positively selected for CCR7, excluded terminally differentiated effector memory CD45RA+ cells. This clone appeared a single time.

This TCR was sampled from a man younger than 45 in good health. Sequenced: naive CD8+ T cells sorted from blood. The chain couples TRBV2 to TRBJ2-2; a possible D gene is TRBD2 (5 bases). CDR3 nucleotide sequence: TGTGCCACTAAGAGGAGGTCCGGGGAGCTGTTTTTT. It translates to CATKRRSGELFF.